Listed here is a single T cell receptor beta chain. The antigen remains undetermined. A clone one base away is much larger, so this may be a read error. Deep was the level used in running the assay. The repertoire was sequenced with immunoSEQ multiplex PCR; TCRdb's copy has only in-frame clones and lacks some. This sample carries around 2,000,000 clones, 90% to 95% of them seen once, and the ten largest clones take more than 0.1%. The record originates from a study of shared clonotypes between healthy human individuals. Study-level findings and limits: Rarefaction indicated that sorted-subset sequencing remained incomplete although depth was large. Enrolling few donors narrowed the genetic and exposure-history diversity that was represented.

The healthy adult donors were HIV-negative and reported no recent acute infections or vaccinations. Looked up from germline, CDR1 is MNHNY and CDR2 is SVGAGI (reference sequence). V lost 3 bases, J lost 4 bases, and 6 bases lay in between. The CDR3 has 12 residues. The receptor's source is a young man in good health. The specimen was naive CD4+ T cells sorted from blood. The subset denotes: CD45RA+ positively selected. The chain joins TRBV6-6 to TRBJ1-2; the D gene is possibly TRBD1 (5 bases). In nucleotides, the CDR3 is TGTGCCAGCAGTTATGACAGCTATGGCTACACCTTC. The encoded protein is CASSYDSYGYTF.